Shown below are 7 T cell receptor beta chains from a single sample sequenced in a study of Ad26.COV2.S vaccination and SARS-CoV-2 variants. The table came from immunoSEQ multiplex PCR; TCRdb's copy has only in-frame clones and leaves some out. The sample lists hundreds of thousands of clones, approximately 86% occurring once. As for treatment: 15 to 20 received Ad26.COV2.S at low or high dose, single or two shots; about 5 received placebo; per-sample allocation not given. Sampling was performed 63 days after the first vaccine or placebo injection. The sequenced sample was peripheral blood, obtained in a trial of Ad26.COV2.S vaccine versus placebo. These TCRs come from a person aged 18-65 years who received the Ad26.COV2.S COVID-19 vaccine or a placebo.

The CDR3 DNA reads as TGTGCCAGCAGCGGGGCCTTTTACAATGAGCAGTTCTTC. Its translation: CASSGAFYNEQFF. The chain has TRBV11-2 and TRBJ2-1; perhaps TRBD1 as D (5 bases). CDR3 length: 13 amino acids. CDR1 and CDR2 (germline): SGHAT, FQNNGV. V was pared by 5 bases and J by 4 bases, with 9 bases between.

V and J are TRBV18 and TRBJ2-7, with TRBD1 matching over 7 bases. Germline V gives CDR1 KGHSH, CDR2 LQKENI. The ends lost 0 bases at V and 0 bases at J; junction bases unmatched: 2. The CDR3 length is 15 residues. The CDR3 reads CASSPPGQFSYEQYF. The DNA of the CDR3 is TGTGCCAGCTCACCACCGGGACAGTTCTCCTACGAGCAGTACTTC.

The V gene is TRBV11-3, the J gene TRBJ2-7; TRBD1 aligns across 8 bases. The CDR3 runs to 13 residues. The germline CDR1 and CDR2 sequences are SGHNT and YENEEA. V shed 2 bases and J 8 bases; nucleotides not matched to a gene: 5. The CDR3 coding sequence is TGTGCCAGCAGCTTAAATGTCAGGGGGCAGCAGTACTTC. It specifies CASSLNVRGQQYF.

This clone was observed a handful of times. The V and J genes are TRBV24-1 and TRBJ2-5, with D maybe TRBD1 (6 bases). The germline V and J ends were trimmed by 3 bases and 3 bases, with 10 bases remaining between them. The CDR3 totals 14 residues. Per germline, CDR1 KGHDR and CDR2 SFDVKD. The CDR3 here is CATSDTTGKETQYF. The CDR3 DNA sequence: TGTGCCACCAGTGATACCACAGGGAAAGAGACCCAGTACTTC.

This clone has a single count. J is TRBJ1-4 and V is TRBV2; perhaps TRBD1 as D (5 bases). The CDR3 is 13 amino acids. In germline, CDR1 is SNHLY, CDR2 FYNNEI. V lost 7 bases, J lost 10 bases, and 16 bases lay in between. CDR3 sequence: CASTEGDPGKLFF. CDR3 sequence (DNA): TGTGCCAGCACCGAAGGGGACCCGGGAAAACTGTTTTTT.

The chain employs TRBV7-2 and TRBJ2-3; D is unresolved. This CDR3 is built from 17 residues. Germline V gives CDR1 SGHTA, CDR2 FQGNSA. V lost 1 base and J lost 0, with 14 bases in between. The CDR3 DNA reads TGTGCCAGCAGCTTAGGGTCGGTAACGAGGAGCACAGATACGCAGTATTTT. As protein: CASSLGSVTRSTDTQYF.

The chain couples TRBV18 to TRBJ2-3; D remains unclear. V lost 0 bases and J 4 bases, leaving 5 bases between the germline ends. CDR1 is KGHSH, CDR2 LQKENI, per germline. The CDR3 loop spans 13 amino acids. The CDR3 loop reads CASSPPAADTQYF. The CDR3, as DNA: TGTGCCAGCTCACCACCGGCCGCAGATACGCAGTATTTT.